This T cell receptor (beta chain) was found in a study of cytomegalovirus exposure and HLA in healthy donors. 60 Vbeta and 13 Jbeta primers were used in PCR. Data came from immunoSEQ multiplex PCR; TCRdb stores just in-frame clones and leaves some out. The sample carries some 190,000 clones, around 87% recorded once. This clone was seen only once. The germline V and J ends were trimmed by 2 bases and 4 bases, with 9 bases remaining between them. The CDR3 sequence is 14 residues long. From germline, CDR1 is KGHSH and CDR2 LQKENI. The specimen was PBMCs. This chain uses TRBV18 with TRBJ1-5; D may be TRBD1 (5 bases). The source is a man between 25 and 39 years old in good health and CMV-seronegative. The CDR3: CASSPDSLNQPQHF. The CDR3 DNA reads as TGTGCCAGCTCACCAGACAGCCTAAATCAGCCCCAGCATTTT. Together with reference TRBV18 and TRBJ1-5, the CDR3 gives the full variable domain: NAGVMQNPRHLVRRRGQEARLRCSPMKGHSHVYWYRQLPEEGLKFMVYLQKENIIDESGMPKERFSAEFPKEGPSILRIQQVVRGDSAAYFCASSPDSLNQPQHFGDGTRLSIL.